One sample yielded the 8 T cell receptor beta chains listed below, sequenced in a study of T cell responses to AZD1222 COVID-19 vaccine. Some clones are missing from TCRdb's copy, which holds only in-frame ones; the method was immunoSEQ multiplex PCR. Found here are some 170,000 clones, just over 90% of them singletons; the top ten hold 1.5% to 2%. The specimen comprised peripheral blood, sampled 28 days after the second AZD1222 dose. These receptors originate from an adult who received the AZD1222 COVID-19 vaccine.

The chain carries TRBV9 and TRBJ1-1; D gene unclear. V was cut by 4 bases and J by 9 bases, with 16 bases left in between. The CDR3 is made up of 13 amino acids. CDR1 and CDR2 from the germline V gene are SGDLS and YYNGEE. The CDR3 nucleotides are TGTGCCAGCAGCCTAGCTTTAGGACTTCAAGCTTTCTTT. Its translation: CASSLALGLQAFF.

This rearrangement joins TRBV15 to TRBJ1-5; D is perhaps TRBD1 (6 bases). The CDR3 extends over 16 amino acids. The germline CDR1 and CDR2 sequences are LNHNV and YYDKDF (reference sequence). V was clipped by 1 base and J by 2 bases, with 12 bases between them. The CDR3 here is CATSRGRRGGNQPQHF. The CDR3 bases are TGTGCCACCAGCAGAGGTCGCAGGGGAGGCAATCAGCCCCAGCATTTT.

The chain carries TRBV11-2 and TRBJ2-1, with 12 nucleotides matching TRBD2. The CDR3 is 14 amino acids. The germline gives CDR1 SGHAT, CDR2 FQNNGV. With V trimmed by 0 bases and J by 10 bases, 1 base remained unmatched. CDR3 nucleotide sequence: TGTGCCAGCAGCTTAGAACTAGCGGGAGGCGAGCAGTTCTTC. This encodes CASSLELAGGEQFF. The whole variable domain, remainder taken from reference TRBV11-2 and TRBJ2-1, is EAGVAQSPRYKIIEKRQSVAFWCNPISGHATLYWYQQILGQGPKLLIQFQNNGVVDDSQLPKDRFSAERLKGVDSTLKIQPAKLEDSAVYLCASSLELAGGEQFFGPGTRLTVL.

This rearrangement joins TRBV6-2 or TRBV6-3 to TRBJ2-7; D gene ambiguous. V gave up 4 bases and J gave up 2 bases, with 15 bases separating them. This CDR3 spans 15 amino acids. Germline V gene data show CDR1 as MNHEY and CDR2 as SVGEGT. The CDR3 DNA is TGTGCCAGCAGTTCGCCCAGTTTTGTGCCCTACGAGCAGTACTTC. Translation: CASSSPSFVPYEQYF.

In DNA form, the CDR3 reads TGTGCCAGCAGCTTCACAGGGGGCGCGAACACTGAAGCTTTCTTT. It is translated as CASSFTGGANTEAFF. The chain has TRBV7-6 and TRBJ1-1; 9 bases are shared with TRBD1. The V gene end was trimmed by 3 bases and the J gene end by 1 base; junction bases not matched to a gene: 3. Per germline, CDR1 SGHVS and CDR2 FNYEAQ. The CDR3 contains 15 residues.

This clone was recorded a few times. This chain joins TRBV7-9 and TRBJ2-7; 12 bases line up with TRBD1. Germline assignment: CDR1 SEHNR and CDR2 FQNEAQ (reference sequence). The CDR3 has 14 amino acids. Losses at the gene ends were 5 bases for V and 6 bases for J; bases not matched to a gene: 5. Here the CDR3 DNA reads TGTGCCAGCAGCCCCGGGACAGGGGGCTTCGAGCAGTACTTC. Protein product: CASSPGTGGFEQYF.

The genes are TRBV11-2 and TRBJ2-1; D may match TRBD1 or TRBD2 (5 bases each). This CDR3 has 16 amino acids. V lost 1 base to trimming and J lost 5 bases, with 15 bases between them. Germline assignment: CDR1 SGHAT and CDR2 FQNNGV. The CDR3 nucleotides read TGTGCCAGCAGCTTAGTAATGGGGGTGGGTGACAATGAGCAGTTCTTC. This sequence encodes CASSLVMGVGDNEQFF. Using reference TRBV11-2 and TRBJ2-1 for the parts outside the CDR3, the full variable domain is EAGVAQSPRYKIIEKRQSVAFWCNPISGHATLYWYQQILGQGPKLLIQFQNNGVVDDSQLPKDRFSAERLKGVDSTLKIQPAKLEDSAVYLCASSLVMGVGDNEQFFGPGTRLTVL.

V and J are TRBV29-1 and TRBJ2-3, with D perhaps TRBD2 (7 bases). This CDR3 spans 15 amino acids. V was trimmed by 3 bases and J by 4 bases, leaving 17 bases between them. Per germline, CDR1 SQVTM and CDR2 ANQGSEA. CDR3 in DNA: TGCAGCGTTGAGTCGGTACAGGGAGGGGCAGATACGCAGTATTTT. Protein: CSVESVQGGADTQYF.